This T cell receptor (beta chain) was identified in a study of PD-1 blockade in classical Hodgkin lymphoma. Germline values: CDR1 MNHEY, CDR2 SVGAGI. The CDR3 has 15 residues. Trimming removed 5 bases at V and 6 bases at J, with 20 bases between. TCRdb keeps only in-frame clones here, not all; method: immunoSEQ multiplex PCR. The data show more than 35,000 clones, 76% seen once. No patient escaped relapse after autologous stem cell transplantation, and brentuximab vedotin exposure varied. This sequence joins TRBV6-5 and TRBJ2-7; TRBD1 or TRBD2 may be the D gene (5 bases each). Sequences were derived from peripheral blood mononuclear cells (PBMCs), sampled at baseline. The clonotype originates from a human donor with classical Hodgkin lymphoma. In nucleotides, the CDR3 is TGTGCCAGCAGTCTGGGGACGGATTTCCTCTTCGAGCAGTACTTC. This translates into CASSLGTDFLFEQYF.